The clone carrying this T cell receptor (beta chain) appeared many times. What it binds is unknown. The data derive from a study of T cells in Graves' hyperthyroidism and ophthalmopathy. The study, taken as a whole, reports: Appearing also in blood were most of the thyroid clonotypes expanded above 0.001. Before onset, ophthalmopathy was predicted by the model a median around 6.2 months earlier.

Ophthalmopathy cases scored 3 or more on the Clinical Activity Score and 4 or more on NOSPECS grade, with duration below 3 months. Not enrolled were patients with uncontrolled infection, other autoimmune disease, pregnancy or lactation. Amplified TCR beta CDR3 regions came from RNA transcripts. First-round RT-PCR of the TCR CDR3 relied on the HTBI primer set. TCRdb independently ran MiXCR on the multiplex PCR reads; one entry per CDR3 protein. The sample includes around 500,000 distinct CDR3 sequences, about 16% seen only once; the top ten take around 32%. This receptor was obtained from a young woman with Graves' ophthalmopathy. The specimen sequenced was blood.

The CDR3 DNA is TGTGCCAGCTCACCCGGGACAGGGGGCCCTGAGCAGTTCTTC. Translating it yields CASSPGTGGPEQFF. The chain recombines TRBV18 with TRBJ2-1; TRBD1 matches at 12 bases. Germline V gene data show CDR1 as KGHSH and CDR2 as LQKENI. The CDR3 has 14 amino acids. Losses at the gene ends were 3 bases for V and 9 bases for J; bases not matched to a gene: 3. The full variable domain, its missing parts supplied by reference TRBV18 and TRBJ2-1, is NAGVMQNPRHLVRRRGQEARLRCSPMKGHSHVYWYRQLPEEGLKFMVYLQKENIIDESGMPKERFSAEFPKEGPSILRIQQVVRGDSAAYFCASSPGTGGPEQFFGPGTRLTVL.